This T cell receptor (beta chain) was sequenced during a study of graft-versus-host responses after intestinal transplantation. Points on this clone: Its antigen is unknown.

The table came from immunoSEQ multiplex PCR; TCRdb's copy has only in-frame clones and leaves some out. This sample has roughly 93,000 clones, with approximately 90% found just once. V was pared by 4 bases and J by 1 base, with 1 base of the junction left unmatched. CDR3 length equals 13 residues. CDR1 and CDR2 from the germline V gene are SEHNR and FQNEAQ (reference sequence). The rearrangement joins TRBV7-9 to TRBJ2-7; 7 bases are a match to TRBD2. The TCR comes from a human donor who was the organ donor for an intestinal transplant. The sample was unstimulated CD8+ T cells sorted from spleen or lymph node cells, taken before transplant. CDR3 loop: CASSWGGSYEQYF. The CDR3, as DNA: TGTGCCAGCAGCTGGGGGGGGTCCTACGAGCAGTACTTC.